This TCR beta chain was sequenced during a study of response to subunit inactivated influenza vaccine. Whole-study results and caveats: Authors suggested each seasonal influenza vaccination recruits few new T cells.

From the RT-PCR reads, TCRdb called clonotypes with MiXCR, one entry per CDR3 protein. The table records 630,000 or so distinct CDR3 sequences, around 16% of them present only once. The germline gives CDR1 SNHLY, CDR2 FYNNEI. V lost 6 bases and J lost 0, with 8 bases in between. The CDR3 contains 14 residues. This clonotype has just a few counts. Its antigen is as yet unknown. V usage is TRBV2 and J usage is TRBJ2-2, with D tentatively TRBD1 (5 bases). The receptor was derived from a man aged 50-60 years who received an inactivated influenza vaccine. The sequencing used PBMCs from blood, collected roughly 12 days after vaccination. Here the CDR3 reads CASRGVSNTGELFF. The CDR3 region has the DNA TGTGCCAGCAGAGGGGTCTCGAACACCGGGGAGCTGTTTTTT. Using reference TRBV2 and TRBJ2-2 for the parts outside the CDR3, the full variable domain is EPEVTQTPSHQVTQMGQEVILRCVPISNHLYFYWYRQILGQKVEFLVSFYNNEISEKSEIFDDQFSVERPDGSNFTLKIRSTKLEDSAMYFCASRGVSNTGELFFGEGSRLTVL.